The 23 T cell receptor beta chains given below trace back to one sample, sequenced in a study of patients and donors after allogeneic stem cell transplantation. TCRdb ran MiXCR on the RT-PCR reads and lists one entry per CDR3 protein. Of about 160,000 distinct CDR3 sequences listed, over 30% are singletons. The source material was blood, either unsorted or a sorted T cell fraction (not recorded which). The receptors were sampled from a human donor who was either an allogeneic HSCT recipient or a stem cell or donor lymphocyte infusion donor (not recorded which). It is not recorded whose cells these are; they may come from a transplant donor.

This chain uses TRBV5-8 with TRBJ2-2, with 7 bases lining up with TRBD1. This CDR3 is 15 amino acids long. The germline gives CDR1 SGHTS, CDR2 YDEGEE. V was pared by 2 bases and J by 2 bases, with 3 bases of the junction left unmatched. CDR3 sequence (DNA): TGTGCCAGCAGCTTTAACAGGGGAAACACCGGGGAGCTGTTTTTT. Translated: CASSFNRGNTGELFF. The full variable domain, rest sourced from reference TRBV5-8 and TRBJ2-2, is EAGVTQSPTHLIKTRGQQATLRCSPISGHTSVYWYQQALGLGLQFLLWYDEGEERNRGNFPPRFSGRQFPNYSSELNVNALELEDSALYLCASSFNRGNTGELFFGEGSRLTVL.

This clonotype was seen only a few times. The chain recombines TRBV5-5 with TRBJ1-2; weak D call: TRBD1 (5 bases). Germline values: CDR1 SGHKS, CDR2 YYEKEE (reference sequence). V gave up 4 bases and J gave up 6 bases, with 19 bases separating them. The CDR3 totals 15 residues. This chain's CDR3 is CASSRHPTEPNGYTF. Here the CDR3 DNA reads TGTGCCAGCAGCCGTCATCCGACAGAACCAAATGGCTACACCTTC.

This clonotype was seen a few times. The chain couples TRBV27 to TRBJ1-1; TRBD1 matches at 12 bases. The length of the CDR3 is 18 residues. The J segment lost 3 bases and the V segment lost 7 bases, leaving 15 bases of the junction unmatched. Germline-derived CDR1 and CDR2 are MNHEY and SMNVEV (reference sequence). The DNA for the CDR3 is TGTGCCAGCAACCCATGGGGACAGGGGGCCAAGGCGGACACTGAAGCTTTCTTT. Residues: CASNPWGQGAKADTEAFF.

This clonotype was counted a few times. This rearrangement joins TRBV5-4 to TRBJ1-5, with D perhaps TRBD1 (6 bases). CDR1 SGHNT and CDR2 YYREEE come from the germline V gene (reference sequence). The CDR3 length is 15 residues. V lost 0 bases and J lost 2, with 9 bases in between. CDR3 DNA: TGTGCCAGCAGCTTGGGGGGGCCGGGCAATCAGCCCCAGCATTTT. Protein sequence: CASSLGGPGNQPQHF.

A few counts support this clonotype. The chain couples TRBV12-3 or TRBV12-4 to TRBJ2-3; TRBD1 is a possible D gene (6 bases). This CDR3 has 15 residues. V was shortened by 3 bases and J by 6 bases, with 16 bases between the two germline ends. The CDR3 here is CASSLGASHIDTQYF. CDR3 in DNA: TGTGCCAGCAGTTTGGGGGCGTCCCATATCGATACGCAGTATTTT.

The chain carries TRBV30 and TRBJ1-2, with D perhaps TRBD1 (6 bases). The CDR3 totals 10 residues. Germline CDR1 reads GTSNPN; CDR2 reads SVGIG (reference sequence). V lost 5 bases and J lost 10, with 11 bases in between. The CDR3 DNA reads as TGTGCCTGGGGGGACACCTCCTACACCTTC. This sequence encodes CAWGDTSYTF.

The chain employs TRBV25-1 and TRBJ1-2; D might be TRBD1 (5 bases). The CDR3 consists of 12 residues. Trimming left V 5 bases short and J 8 bases short, with 12 bases between. The germline gives CDR1 MGHDK, CDR2 SYGVNS. CDR3 sequence: CASSSGMDGYTF. The CDR3 region has the DNA TGTGCCAGCAGTTCAGGGATGGACGGCTACACCTTC.

This clonotype was observed a few times. This sequence joins TRBV20-1 and TRBJ2-3, with D hard to call. Trimming stripped 0 bases from V and 3 bases from J, with 13 bases between. Germline loops: CDR1 DFQATT, CDR2 SNEGSKA (reference sequence). The CDR3 has 15 residues. The CDR3: CSARDRGGTTDTQYF. CDR3 coding DNA: TGCAGTGCTAGAGATCGTGGCGGAACAACAGATACGCAGTATTTT.

This clonotype was detected ten times or more. CDR3 loop: CASSRVGGSGTEAFF. DNA for the CDR3: TGTGCCAGCAGCCGAGTCGGGGGCTCGGGAACTGAAGCTTTCTTT. This rearrangement joins TRBV12-3 or TRBV12-4 to TRBJ1-1, with a tentative D call TRBD1 (6 bases). Trimming removed 6 bases at V and 5 bases at J, with 19 bases between. The CDR3 covers 15 residues.

V and J are TRBV9 and TRBJ1-4; a possible D gene is TRBD1 (5 bases). The CDR3 loop spans 12 amino acids. Deletions cut 4 bases from V and 10 bases from J, with 11 bases between. Germline V gene lookup returns CDR1 SGDLS and CDR2 YYNGEE. CDR3 amino acids: CASSSPRGKLFF. CDR3 DNA: TGTGCCAGCAGCTCTCCAAGGGGAAAACTGTTTTTT.

The chain recombines TRBV20-1 with TRBJ2-1, with 10 nucleotides matching TRBD2. Trimming removed 1 base from V and 2 bases from J; junction bases left unmatched: 5. This CDR3 is built from 16 residues. Germline V gives CDR1 DFQATT, CDR2 SNEGSKA (reference sequence). The CDR3 spells CSARVASGGPYNEQFF. The CDR3 DNA reads TGCAGTGCTAGAGTGGCTAGCGGGGGACCCTACAATGAGCAGTTCTTC.

The genes are TRBV7-2 and TRBJ2-3, with 12 bases that match TRBD2. The CDR3 is 16 amino acids. V was clipped by 5 bases and J by 4 bases; unmatched bases: 7. Germline V lookup: CDR1 SGHTA, CDR2 FQGNSA. CDR3: CASSARTSGVSDTQYF. CDR3 sequence (DNA): TGTGCCAGCAGCGCAAGGACTAGCGGGGTGTCAGATACGCAGTATTTT.

DNA for the CDR3: TGTGCCAGCAGTTTAACCGGGGCGCTTCAGCCCCAGCATTTT. Translation gives CASSLTGALQPQHF. This rearrangement joins TRBV27 to TRBJ1-5; perhaps TRBD1 as D (5 bases). Trimming removed 2 bases at V and 6 bases at J, with 11 bases between. Germline-derived CDR1 and CDR2 are MNHEY and SMNVEV (reference sequence). The CDR3 has 14 residues.

The sample holds a few counts of this clonotype. The chain has TRBV6-5 and TRBJ1-2, with D unclear. The CDR3 totals 12 residues. Between the trimmed V and J ends, which lost 4 bases and 6 bases, there was a span of 9 bases. From germline, CDR1 is MNHEY and CDR2 SVGAGI. The CDR3 protein is CASSLAGNGYTF. In DNA, the CDR3 is TGTGCCAGCAGTTTAGCCGGGAATGGCTACACCTTC.

The chain joins TRBV9 to TRBJ2-5, with TRBD2 identical over 12 bases. V trimming: 6 bases; J trimming: 3 bases; junction bases outside the gene matches: 6. Germline V gives CDR1 SGDLS, CDR2 YYNGEE. CDR3 length equals 15 residues. The CDR3 spells CASTETSGGEETQYF. The CDR3 coding sequence is TGTGCCAGCACGGAGACTAGCGGGGGAGAAGAGACCCAGTACTTC.

Here the CDR3 reads CASSPLIGVAAKNIQYF. CDR3 coding DNA: TGTGCCAGCAGCCCGCTTATCGGGGTAGCGGCCAAAAACATTCAGTACTTC. The chain has TRBV7-9 and TRBJ2-4, with a possible D match to TRBD2 (5 bases). The CDR3 contains 17 residues. V was cut by 5 bases and J by 1 base, with 18 bases left in between. Germline V gene lookup returns CDR1 SEHNR and CDR2 FQNEAQ (reference sequence).

This clonotype was picked up one time. V is TRBV20-1 and J is TRBJ2-7; D is perhaps TRBD2 (6 bases). This CDR3 is built from 14 residues. Trimming removed 7 bases from V and 4 bases from J, with 20 bases in between. The V gene's germline CDR1 is DFQATT and CDR2 SNEGSKA (reference sequence). CDR3: CSGRAQTRPYEQYF. The CDR3 DNA reads as TGCAGTGGCCGGGCACAGACTAGACCTTACGAGCAGTACTTC.

The rearrangement uses TRBV20-1 and TRBJ1-6; D gene uncertain. Germline CDR1 reads DFQATT; CDR2 reads SNEGSKA (reference sequence). V shed 0 bases and J shed 0 bases, with 9 bases lying between them. The CDR3 extends over 16 amino acids. This chain's CDR3 is CSARDIRSSYNSPLHF. The DNA for the CDR3 is TGCAGTGCTAGAGATATTCGTAGCTCCTATAATTCACCCCTCCACTTT.

This chain joins TRBV20-1 and TRBJ1-2; tentatively, D is TRBD1 (6 bases). Looked up from germline, CDR1 is DFQATT and CDR2 is SNEGSKA (reference sequence). V was trimmed by 5 bases and J by 3 bases, leaving 19 bases between them. The CDR3 is 15 amino acids. CDR3 protein: CSASRQASGDYGYTF. CDR3 coding DNA: TGCAGTGCTTCCAGACAGGCCTCCGGGGACTATGGCTACACCTTC.

V usage is TRBV27 and J usage is TRBJ1-2; 8 nucleotides align to TRBD1. J gave up 7 bases and V 8 bases, and 3 bases lay outside the gene matches. The CDR3 extends over 11 amino acids. The germline gives CDR1 MNHEY, CDR2 SMNVEV (reference sequence). The CDR3 loop is CASGQGSGYTF. The CDR3 DNA follows: TGTGCCAGCGGACAGGGATCTGGCTACACCTTC.

The chain combines TRBV5-1 with TRBJ1-1, with a tentative D call TRBD1 (5 bases). Germline V lookup: CDR1 SGHRS, CDR2 YFSETQ. The CDR3 has 14 amino acids. V dropped 0 bases and J dropped 4 bases, with 10 bases sitting between them. CDR3 sequence (DNA): TGCGCCAGCAGCTTGGCAGGGATGGGCACTGAAGCTTTCTTT. Translation gives CASSLAGMGTEAFF.

The chain combines TRBV6-2 or TRBV6-3 with TRBJ2-5; no reliable D call. The CDR3 is 14 residues long. Trimming removed 7 bases from V and 1 base from J, with 13 bases in between. Germline values: CDR1 MNHEY, CDR2 SVGEGT. CDR3 in amino acids: CASTTGRPQETQYF. CDR3 sequence (DNA): TGTGCCAGCACAACGGGCAGACCCCAAGAGACCCAGTACTTC.

This chain joins TRBV5-1 and TRBJ1-4; a weak D match, TRBD1 (5 bases). CDR1 is SGHRS and CDR2 is YFSETQ in the germline V gene. The CDR3 extends over 15 amino acids. V gave up 4 bases and J gave up 8 bases, with 18 bases separating them. CDR3 in amino acids: CASSPMLGVKEKLFF. CDR3 DNA sequence: TGCGCCAGCAGCCCGATGCTGGGGGTAAAAGAAAAACTGTTTTTT.